The source of this T cell receptor (beta chain) is a study of blood T cell repertoires in COVID-19. Study-wide background: Sample material is recorded as cDNA or gDNA derived from T cells, B-cell-depleted T cells, or PBMCs.

Per the original data handling: By means of reference gene primer amplification, nucleated cell counts were estimated. Sequenced by immunoSEQ multiplex PCR; TCRdb stores in-frame clones only, minus some. The V and J calls and clone size are taken from that table; D and trimming were inferred from the DNA. The data show under 200,000 clones, with about 80% seen just once and about 1.5% held by the top ten. In germline, CDR1 is SGHDT, CDR2 YYEEEE. V gave up 3 bases and J gave up 6 bases; unmatched junction bases: 6. The CDR3 totals 14 residues. The V gene is TRBV5-6, the J gene TRBJ1-5; 7 bases agree with TRBD1. Sequencing was performed on peripheral blood. The receptor was derived from a human donor in a cohort sampled during active COVID-19. This CDR3 is CASSSTGQGQPQHF. The CDR3 DNA reads as TGTGCCAGCAGCTCGACAGGGCAGGGTCAGCCCCAGCATTTT.